The clone carrying this T cell receptor beta chain was recorded many times. Its antigen is currently unknown. The sample originates from a study of response to subunit inactivated influenza vaccine. Study findings and constraints: Researchers suggested that each seasonal influenza vaccination recruits few new T cells.

CDR3 length: 19 residues. With V trimmed by 4 bases and J by 1 base, 16 bases remained unmatched. Per the germline V gene, CDR1 is MDHEN and CDR2 is SYDVKM. MiXCR, run by TCRdb on the RT-PCR reads, gives a single entry per CDR3 protein. The sample yields around 570,000 distinct CDR3 sequences, 11% seen once. This sample also appeared in a second study, on T cells expressing NK-cell markers. Per that paper: The authors made TCR beta cDNA libraries by 5'RACE template switching. This switching added a universal primer site and UMIs.

Sequenced here: PBMCs from blood, sampled on the day of vaccination. V usage is TRBV28 and J usage is TRBJ2-5; 9 bases match TRBD1. The clonotype comes from a man aged 50-60 years who received an inactivated influenza vaccine. The CDR3 nucleotides read TGTGCCAGCAGTTCCCTTATCCAAGGGGACAGGGAAATCCAAGAGACCCAGTACTTC. Its protein product is CASSSLIQGDREIQETQYF.